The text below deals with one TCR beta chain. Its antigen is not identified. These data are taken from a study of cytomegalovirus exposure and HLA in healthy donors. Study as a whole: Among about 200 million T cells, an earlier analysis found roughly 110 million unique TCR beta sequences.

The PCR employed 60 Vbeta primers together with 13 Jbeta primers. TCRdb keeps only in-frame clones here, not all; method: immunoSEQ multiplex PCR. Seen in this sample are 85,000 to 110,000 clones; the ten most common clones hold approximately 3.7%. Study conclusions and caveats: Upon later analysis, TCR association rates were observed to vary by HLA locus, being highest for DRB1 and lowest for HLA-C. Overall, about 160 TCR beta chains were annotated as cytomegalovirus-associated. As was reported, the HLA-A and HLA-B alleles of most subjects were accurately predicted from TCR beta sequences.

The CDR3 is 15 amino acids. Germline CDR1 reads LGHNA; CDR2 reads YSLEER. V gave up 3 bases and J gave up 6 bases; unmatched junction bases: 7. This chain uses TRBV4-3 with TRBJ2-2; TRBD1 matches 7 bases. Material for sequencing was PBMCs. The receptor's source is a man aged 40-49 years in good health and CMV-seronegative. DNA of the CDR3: TGCGCCAGCAGCCAGGAACAGGGGTTTCCCGGGGAGCTGTTTTTT. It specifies CASSQEQGFPGELFF.